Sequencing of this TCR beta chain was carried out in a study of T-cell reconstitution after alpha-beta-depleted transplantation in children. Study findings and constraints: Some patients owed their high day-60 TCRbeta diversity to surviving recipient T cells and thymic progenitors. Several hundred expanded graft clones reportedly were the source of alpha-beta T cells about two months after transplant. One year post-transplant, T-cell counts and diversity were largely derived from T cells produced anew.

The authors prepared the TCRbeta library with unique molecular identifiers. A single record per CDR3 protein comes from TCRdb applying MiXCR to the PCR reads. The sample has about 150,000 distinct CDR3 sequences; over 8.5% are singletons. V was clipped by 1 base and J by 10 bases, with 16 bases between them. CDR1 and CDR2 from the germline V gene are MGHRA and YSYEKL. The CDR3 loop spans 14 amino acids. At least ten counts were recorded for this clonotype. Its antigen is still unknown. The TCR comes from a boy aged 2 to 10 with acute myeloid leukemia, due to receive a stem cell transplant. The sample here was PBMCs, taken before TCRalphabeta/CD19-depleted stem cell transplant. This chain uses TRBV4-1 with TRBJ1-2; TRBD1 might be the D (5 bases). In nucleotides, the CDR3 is TGCGCCAGCAGCCAAGTGGAGTCGTCGGGGCACTACACCTTC. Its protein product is CASSQVESSGHYTF.